This T cell receptor (beta chain) was recovered during a study of control samples from healthy donors and cancer patients. V dropped 4 bases and J dropped 14 bases, with 17 bases sitting between them. The CDR3 is 12 amino acids. Germline V gene sequence: CDR1 WSHSY, CDR2 SAAADI. Data came from immunoSEQ multiplex PCR; TCRdb stores just in-frame clones and leaves some out. Found here are tens of thousands of clones, roughly 85% of them singletons; the top ten hold roughly 50%. This clone was picked up a small number of times. The gene calls are TRBV10-2 and TRBJ1-1, with no clear D. Sequenced: blood. This TCR derives from a man aged 55 to 70 in good health. CDR3 loop: CASSGTPTSRFF. For the CDR3, the DNA is TGCGCCAGCAGTGGGACCCCAACAAGCCGCTTCTTT.